This T cell receptor beta chain was documented in a study of shared clonotypes between healthy human individuals (TCRdb year 2020). Describing the broader study: The cohort included a few men and a couple of women between 18 and 49 years of age. Per donor, leukapheresis produced somewhere between about 0.94 and 9 billion PBMCs. Different laboratories and diverse techniques were used to prepare libraries and sequence TCR repertoires, to increase sequencing depth and limit assay-specific biases. To estimate repertoire size and how much clonotypes are shared between individuals, the study performed deep sequencing of blood TCR repertoires from a handful of healthy adults. For each donor, CD4 naive and CD4 memory were each run on three plates, CD8 naive on two plates, and CD8 memory on one plate.

V gives up 4 bases and J gives up 0 bases, and the segment between their germline ends measures 8 bases. The CDR3 runs 13 amino acids, cysteine and phenylalanine included. Left in the record is the CDR3 DNA by itself, 39 bases read in frame from the first base. Per the germline V gene, SGHDT is the CDR1 and YYEEEE is the CDR2. Using the deep immunoSEQ assay, TCR CDR3 regions were amplified from genomic DNA by multiplex PCR. For each cell subset, the extracted genomic DNA was distributed evenly across all wells of several immunoSEQ 96-well plates, and each plate served as one replicate. For sorted subsets, approximately 190 ng of genomic DNA, equivalent to 25,000 to 35,000 T cell genomes, went into each replicate PCR. Purified libraries were quantified with a Qubit 3.0 fluorometer, sized on a Bioanalyzer 2100, and re-quantified with the KAPA Library Quantification kit. Each immunoSEQ 96-well plate was sequenced on its own single-read 150-cycle Illumina NextSeq 550 flow cell. On the study's bioinformatics: Because only junctional sequences without quality scores were contained in the immunoSEQ output, filtering matching that applied to full-length reads could not be performed. Sequences were annotated with PyIR, a Python wrapper for IgBLAST v1.9, and V/J genes and CDR3 were assigned using IMGT germline references. Reads were filtered out if the reads had weak V/J assignments (E-value above 1e-6), no CDR3, stop codons, out-of-frame junctions, or ambiguous translated residues. V3J clonotypes were defined as sequences sharing an identical inferred V gene, J gene, and CDR3 amino acid sequence. The percentage overlap between two repertoires was calculated by dividing the number of shared unique clonotypes by the size of the smaller repertoire. Richness of each repertoire was evaluated using RTK rarefaction, the Chao1 estimator, and Recon v2.1 estimates of unobserved clonotypes. Generation probabilities were computed with OLGA for all TCRbeta clonotypes obtained by the gDNA method from several donors. TCRdb provides this immuneACCESS table in a form limited to in-frame rearrangements. Some clones are lacking; in checked studies, under half of them reflect an unresolved V gene, and why the rest are absent is not known. The V and J calls and clone size were taken over from that table, and D and trimming were inferred from the DNA. Recorded for this sample are approximately 1.4 million clones; 98% of them occurred a single time. About 0.45% of the sample is in the top ten clones.

The donors were healthy, HIV-negative adults who had no recently reported acute infections or vaccinations. All donors were Caucasian adults living in Nashville, Tennessee, USA. CD4+ T cells were enriched by magnetic negative selection; naive cells were then positively selected on CD45RA, and the negative fraction formed the memory subset. After blood collection by leukapheresis, PBMCs were isolated using Ficoll-Histopaque density gradient centrifugation and then cryopreserved in the vapor phase of liquid nitrogen. Purity and quantity of every magnetically sorted T cell population were checked by analytical flow cytometry. Genomic DNA was isolated from each sorted fraction and quantified by UV absorbance on a Nanodrop 2000c. The full study reports these points: The genetic and exposure-history diversity represented was limited by the small number of donors. Pairwise subsampling indicated that sequencing depth was expected to affect the degree of clonotype sharing among donors. Only blood was sampled, and tissue TCR repertoires likely differ from those in blood. Even with the large sequencing depth, rarefaction of the sorted-subset datasets indicated that sequencing was incomplete. Compared with non-shared clonotypes, clonotypes shared by all four sorted-subset donors had higher generation probabilities. When four donors were compared, the shared fraction of clonotypes was about 5.4% for naive CD4, 3.5% to 4% for naive CD8, 2% to 2.5% for memory CD4, and roughly 0.43% for memory CD8. Larger estimated clonotype richness was generally found for naive subsets than for memory subsets.

Notes on this clone: Its antigen is currently not known. The record has no base qualities; no much larger clone is one base away. Other DNA sequences from this sample encode an identical CDR3 as well.

Sequenced input: naive CD4+ T cells sorted from blood. The cell subset or site label corresponds to: CD45RA+ positively selected. The chain is made from TRBV5-6 and TRBJ2-7, with the D gene not clear enough to name. The receptor was isolated from a man aged 25 to 45 in good health. CDR3 loop: CASSRTGSYEQYF. The DNA reads TGTGCCAGCAGCCGAACGGGCTCCTACGAGCAGTACTTC.